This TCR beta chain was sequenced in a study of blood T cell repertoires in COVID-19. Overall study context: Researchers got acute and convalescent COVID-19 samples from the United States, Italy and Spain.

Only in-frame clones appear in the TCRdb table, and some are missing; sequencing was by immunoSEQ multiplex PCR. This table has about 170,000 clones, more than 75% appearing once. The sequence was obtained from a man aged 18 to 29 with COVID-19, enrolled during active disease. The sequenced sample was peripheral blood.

The CDR3 region is CASSRTIQAANTGELFF. DNA for the CDR3: TGTGCCAGCAGTCGCACTATACAGGCCGCGAACACCGGGGAGCTGTTTTTT. The V gene is TRBV7-9, the J gene TRBJ2-2; D is possibly TRBD1 (5 bases). CDR1 SEHNR and CDR2 FQNEAQ come from the germline V gene (reference sequence). The CDR3 contains 17 residues. The V gene lost 6 bases and the J gene lost 0 bases, with 17 bases spanning the gap.